This T cell receptor beta chain came from a study of human T cells and chemical hapten exposure. Stated time point: pre-sensitization, week 0. The treatment here: therapeutic diphenylcyclopropenone sensitization with weekly scalp DPC. The CDR3 is 15 residues long. V was pared by 7 bases and J by 3 bases, with 19 bases between. The germline V gene has CDR1 MNHEY and CDR2 SMNVEV (reference sequence). It was the library that attached unique molecular identifiers to individual cDNA molecules. TCRdb redid the calling of the RACE reads with MiXCR, one entry per CDR3 protein. Of around 95,000 distinct CDR3 sequences detected, 10% to 14% appear once; the ten largest clones hold under 3.5%.

This TCR came from a woman aged 55-69 years with alopecia areata. Some clones in this sample may be carry-over from other donors' samples. The rearrangement links TRBV27 to TRBJ2-7, with a weak D call TRBD1 (6 bases). The starting material was whole blood, obtained in connection with sensitization to the hapten diphenylcyclopropenone (DPC). The CDR3 DNA follows: TGTGCCAGCACCAACTACGTAGGGGGTGTCTACGAGCAGTACTTC. Residues: CASTNYVGGVYEQYF.